This T cell receptor (beta chain) was observed in a study of OX40 agonist ivuxolimab in advanced cancers. Study information: Those treated in dose escalation had hepatocellular carcinoma, melanoma, renal cell cancer or head and neck cancer. Points from the study as a whole: Also present in some nonresponders was a low level of normalized T-cell clonal expansion.

About this clone: The antigen remains unidentified.

Using immunoSEQ multiplex PCR, the repertoire was profiled, and TCRdb retains in-frame clones only, with some absent. The table has about 40,000 clones, more than 75% seen once. V was trimmed by 0 bases and J by 6 bases, leaving 17 bases between them. The CDR3 runs to 15 residues. Germline CDR1 and CDR2: SQVTM and ANQGSEA. The TCR sequence derives from an adult with an advanced solid tumor such as melanoma, head and neck, liver or kidney cancer. The chain combines TRBV29-1 with TRBJ1-2, with D possibly TRBD1 on 6 matching bases. The input for sequencing was CD4+ or CD8+ T cells sorted from blood, taken in a trial of the OX40 agonist ivuxolimab. The CDR3 region is CSVEDPSGAGDGYTF. The CDR3 DNA is TGCAGCGTTGAAGATCCGTCAGGGGCGGGCGATGGCTACACCTTC.